The following is a T cell receptor (beta chain) sequence with its context. Its target is not known. The sample comes from a study of T cell responses to AZD1222 COVID-19 vaccine. The CDR3 covers 16 residues. Germline-derived CDR1 and CDR2 are LGHNA and YNFKEQ. The trim removed 0 bases at V and 3 bases at J, leaving 2 bases unmatched. Here immunoSEQ multiplex PCR was the method, and the copy in TCRdb shows in-frame clones only, minus some. This sample carries about 77,000 clones, roughly 90% of them seen once, and the ten largest clones take approximately 4.5%. Regarding the study as a whole: In a largely white British group with more females than males, clonal diversity was possibly underestimated. It was only 6 or 7 AZD1222 recipients who were seropositive at baseline.

Specimen: peripheral blood, collected 28 days after the second AZD1222 dose. J is TRBJ2-7 and V is TRBV4-2, with TRBD2 matching over 13 bases. This clonotype was obtained from an adult who received the AZD1222 COVID-19 vaccine. The CDR3 reads CASSQEGTSGNYEQYF. In DNA form, the CDR3 reads TGTGCCAGCAGCCAAGAAGGGACTAGCGGGAACTACGAGCAGTACTTC.